The 2 T cell receptor beta chains in this list originate from one sample, sequenced in a study of cytomegalovirus exposure and HLA in healthy donors. PCR employed 60 Vbeta and 13 Jbeta primers. Sequencing was performed with immunoSEQ multiplex PCR; in TCRdb, only in-frame clones are kept and a portion is missing. This sample carries about 120,000 clones, approximately 75% of them seen once, and the ten largest clones take about 4%. Sequenced material: PBMCs. These receptors all stem from a man aged 25 to 40 in good health and CMV-seronegative.

The V gene is TRBV10-1, the J gene TRBJ1-1; possibly TRBD1 for D (6 bases). The germline CDR1 and CDR2 sequences are WNHNN and SYGVQD (reference sequence). Trimming took off 0 bases at V and 4 bases at J, with 15 bases between the two ends. CDR3 size: 16 residues. The CDR3 protein is CASSESSGTGTTEAFF. CDR3 nucleotide sequence: TGCGCCAGCAGTGAGTCAAGTGGAACAGGGACCACTGAAGCTTTCTTT.

The V gene is TRBV18, the J gene TRBJ1-1, with 9 positions matching TRBD1. This CDR3 comprises 13 residues. V shed 3 bases, J shed 9 bases, and the junction held 5 bases outside the gene matches. Germline assignment: CDR1 KGHSH and CDR2 LQKENI. This CDR3 is CASSPGQGIQAFF. The CDR3 DNA sequence: TGTGCCAGCTCACCGGGACAGGGAATTCAAGCTTTCTTT. Complete variable domain (other parts from reference TRBV18 and TRBJ1-1): NAGVMQNPRHLVRRRGQEARLRCSPMKGHSHVYWYRQLPEEGLKFMVYLQKENIIDESGMPKERFSAEFPKEGPSILRIQQVVRGDSAAYFCASSPGQGIQAFFGQGTRLTVV.